This TCR beta chain was obtained from a study of sequential checkpoint blockade in melanoma. Looking at the study overall: Randomization was 1:1 between first-line nivolumab→ipilimumab and ipilimumab→nivolumab. Both treatment sequences were followed by maintenance nivolumab.

Treatment meaning: randomized to nivolumab then ipilimumab (arm A) or the reverse (arm B). The J segment lost 4 bases and the V segment lost 1 base, leaving 5 bases of the junction unmatched. This CDR3 is built from 15 residues. Germline-derived CDR1 and CDR2 are MGHRA and YSYEKL. Libraries were prepared by immunoSEQ multiplex PCR; TCRdb keeps only in-frame clonotypes and omits some of them. This sample has about 19,000 clones, with around four fifths found just once. The receptor comes from a human donor with melanoma. This rearrangement joins TRBV4-1 to TRBJ2-3, with 7 bases identical to TRBD2. The sample here was CD8+ T cells sorted from blood (inferred from file names), taken from a patient given nivolumab and ipilimumab in sequence. CDR3 amino acids: CASSQGTRVSDTQYF. CDR3 nucleotide sequence: TGCGCCAGCAGCCAAGGGACTAGGGTCTCAGATACGCAGTATTTT.